This is a list of T cell receptor beta chains from one sample in a study of blood T cell repertoires in COVID-19. Sequenced by immunoSEQ multiplex PCR; TCRdb stores in-frame clones only, minus some. The table shows approximately 140,000 clones, with 70% to 90% occurring only once. The sample was peripheral blood. The receptor source for this set is a woman aged 60-70 years with COVID-19, enrolled during active disease. Each CDR3 is given with its conserved first and last residue. A D gene is named only where the DNA matches it firmly. Clone size is given for some rows only: seen once, a few or many times, or a class if the clone is expanded.

d_gene: TRBD1; v_gene: TRBV28; j_gene: TRBJ1-2; abundance: NA; CDR3nt: TGTGCCAGCAGCCTAGGGACAGCCCCCCGGATCTATGGCTACACCTTC; CDR3aa: CASSLGTAPRIYGYTF
d_gene: NA; v_gene: TRBV3-1/TRBV3-2; j_gene: TRBJ2-3; abundance: NA; CDR3nt: TGTGCCAGCAGCCAAGGTAAAGGGGGCACAGATACGCAGTATTTT; CDR3aa: CASSQGKGGTDTQYF
d_gene: NA; v_gene: TRBV5-1; j_gene: TRBJ2-1; abundance: NA; CDR3nt: TGCGCCAGCAGCTTGGAGGGAGGTATTTCCTACAATGAGCAGTTCTTC; CDR3aa: CASSLEGGISYNEQFF
d_gene: NA; v_gene: TRBV3-1/TRBV3-2; j_gene: TRBJ2-5; abundance: NA; CDR3nt: TGTGCCAGCAGCCATGGGCTACAGGGCCAAGACCCGGGGACCCAGTACTTC; CDR3aa: CASSHGLQGQDPGTQYF
d_gene: TRBD1; v_gene: TRBV6-5; j_gene: TRBJ2-2; abundance: NA; CDR3nt: TGTGCCAGCAGTTACGTTGGGACAGGGAAGCTGTTTTTT; CDR3aa: CASSYVGTGKLFF
d_gene: TRBD1; v_gene: TRBV19; j_gene: TRBJ1-2; abundance: NA; CDR3nt: TGTGCCAGTAAAATCGCGACAGGGGGGTTCTATGGCTACACCTTC; CDR3aa: CASKIATGGFYGYTF
d_gene: NA; v_gene: TRBV5-1; j_gene: TRBJ2-7; abundance: NA; CDR3nt: TGCGCCAGCAGCGCCTCAGGGCTCCCCTACGAGCAGTACTTC; CDR3aa: CASSASGLPYEQYF
d_gene: TRBD2; v_gene: TRBV7-3; j_gene: TRBJ2-7; abundance: NA; CDR3nt: TGTGCCAGCAGCTTTCAAGGGACTAGGGGGACCTACGAGCAGTACTTC; CDR3aa: CASSFQGTRGTYEQYF
d_gene: NA; v_gene: TRBV2; j_gene: TRBJ2-5; abundance: NA; CDR3nt: TGTGCCAGCAGTGTCCAGGAGACCCAGTACTTC; CDR3aa: CASSVQETQYF
d_gene: TRBD1; v_gene: TRBV25-1; j_gene: TRBJ1-2; abundance: NA; CDR3nt: TGTGCCAGCAGCTCAAAGGGACAGGCTTACGGTGGCTACACCTTC; CDR3aa: CASSSKGQAYGGYTF
d_gene: NA; v_gene: TRBV2; j_gene: TRBJ2-7; abundance: NA; CDR3nt: TGTGCCAGCAGTACCACAGGGCTCGACGAGCAGTACTTC; CDR3aa: CASSTTGLDEQYF
d_gene: NA; v_gene: TRBV5-1; j_gene: TRBJ1-4; abundance: NA; CDR3nt: TGCGCCAGCAGCGGTGGAGGGTTTAATAATGAAAAACTGTTTTTT; CDR3aa: CASSGGGFNNEKLFF
d_gene: NA; v_gene: TRBV6-5; j_gene: TRBJ2-1; abundance: NA; CDR3nt: TGTGCCAGCAGCCCGACAGGAATTTCCTACAATGAGCAGTTCTTC; CDR3aa: CASSPTGISYNEQFF
d_gene: NA; v_gene: TRBV5-1; j_gene: TRBJ2-2; abundance: NA; CDR3nt: TGCGCCAGCAGCGCACAGAACACCGGGGAGCTGTTTTTT; CDR3aa: CASSAQNTGELFF
d_gene: NA; v_gene: TRBV5-1; j_gene: TRBJ2-7; abundance: NA; CDR3nt: TGCGCCAGCAGACACTACCCACGGTCCTCCTACGAGCAGTACTTC; CDR3aa: CASRHYPRSSYEQYF
d_gene: TRBD1; v_gene: TRBV27; j_gene: TRBJ1-4; abundance: once; CDR3nt: TGTGCCAGCAGTTTACAACAGGGGAAACTGTTTTTT; CDR3aa: CASSLQQGKLFF
d_gene: NA; v_gene: TRBV19; j_gene: TRBJ1-1; abundance: NA; CDR3nt: TGTGCCAGTAGTATATCGGGCAGGGGAAGCACTGAAGCTTTCTTT; CDR3aa: CASSISGRGSTEAFF
d_gene: TRBD1; v_gene: TRBV18; j_gene: TRBJ2-1; abundance: few; CDR3nt: TGTGCCAGCTCACCCGGGACAGGGGTCGATGAGCAGTTCTTC; CDR3aa: CASSPGTGVDEQFF
d_gene: TRBD1; v_gene: TRBV10-3; j_gene: TRBJ2-3; abundance: NA; CDR3nt: TGTGCCATCAGATTTGGACAGGGCACTAGCACAGATACGCAGTATTTT; CDR3aa: CAIRFGQGTSTDTQYF
d_gene: NA; v_gene: TRBV5-5; j_gene: TRBJ1-4; abundance: NA; CDR3nt: TGTGCCAGCAGCTCAGGGGCGCTTATCGCGGCAACTAATGAAAAACTGTTTTTT; CDR3aa: CASSSGALIAATNEKLFF
d_gene: NA; v_gene: TRBV6-5; j_gene: TRBJ2-7; abundance: NA; CDR3nt: TGTGCCAGCAGTTCCGGGCAGGGGGGCGAGCAGTACTTC; CDR3aa: CASSSGQGGEQYF
d_gene: NA; v_gene: TRBV6-6; j_gene: TRBJ1-2; abundance: NA; CDR3nt: TGTGCCAGTTCCCAGGGCGTCCAGGAAGGCTACACCTTC; CDR3aa: CASSQGVQEGYTF
d_gene: NA; v_gene: TRBV27; j_gene: TRBJ2-7; abundance: NA; CDR3nt: TGTGCCAGCAGTTTTTCCGGGGTTGGGCGTGATGAGCAGTACTTC; CDR3aa: CASSFSGVGRDEQYF
d_gene: NA; v_gene: TRBV3-1/TRBV3-2; j_gene: TRBJ2-7; abundance: NA; CDR3nt: TGTGCCAGCAGCCTTTCGACAGGAGATCCCTACGAGCAGTACTTC; CDR3aa: CASSLSTGDPYEQYF
d_gene: NA; v_gene: TRBV21-1; j_gene: TRBJ1-2; abundance: NA; CDR3nt: TGTGCCAGCAGCAACGGACAGGGGGCGGGTGGCTACACCTTC; CDR3aa: CASSNGQGAGGYTF
d_gene: NA; v_gene: TRBV24-1; j_gene: TRBJ2-1; abundance: NA; CDR3nt: TGTGCCACCAGTGATCCCAGGCACTCTTACAATGAGCAGTTCTTC; CDR3aa: CATSDPRHSYNEQFF
d_gene: NA; v_gene: TRBV19; j_gene: TRBJ1-4; abundance: NA; CDR3nt: TGTGCCAGCAGCAGGACTGAATATGAAAAACTGTTTTTT; CDR3aa: CASSRTEYEKLFF
d_gene: TRBD1; v_gene: TRBV5-5; j_gene: TRBJ1-2; abundance: NA; CDR3nt: TGTGCCAGCAGCTTAGGGACAGTCTCTCCTAACTATGGCTACACCTTC; CDR3aa: CASSLGTVSPNYGYTF
d_gene: NA; v_gene: TRBV4-1; j_gene: TRBJ1-3; abundance: NA; CDR3nt: TGCGCCAGCAGCCCTCGGGAGCCGTCTGGAAACACCATATATTTT; CDR3aa: CASSPREPSGNTIYF
d_gene: NA; v_gene: TRBV13; j_gene: TRBJ1-6; abundance: NA; CDR3nt: TGTGCCAGCAGCTCTAACTTCCTGCCCCTCCACTTT; CDR3aa: CASSSNFLPLHF
d_gene: TRBD1; v_gene: TRBV28; j_gene: TRBJ1-5; abundance: NA; CDR3nt: TGTGCCAGCAGTTTGACAGGGGGCAATCAGCCCCAGCATTTT; CDR3aa: CASSLTGGNQPQHF
d_gene: NA; v_gene: TRBV28; j_gene: TRBJ2-1; abundance: once; CDR3nt: TGTGCCAGCAGTTTTGACTTTAGCTCCTACAATGAGCAGTTCTTC; CDR3aa: CASSFDFSSYNEQFF
d_gene: NA; v_gene: TRBV9; j_gene: TRBJ2-5; abundance: NA; CDR3nt: TGTGCCAGCAGCGTAGCTATGGGCCAAGCGACCCAGTACTTC; CDR3aa: CASSVAMGQATQYF
d_gene: NA; v_gene: TRBV19; j_gene: TRBJ2-7; abundance: NA; CDR3nt: TGTGCCAGTAGTCCCCCCGGGCAGGGGCCCTACGAGCAGTACTTC; CDR3aa: CASSPPGQGPYEQYF
d_gene: TRBD1; v_gene: TRBV27; j_gene: TRBJ2-7; abundance: NA; CDR3nt: TGTGCCAGCAGCGCCCTGGGACAGGCGACCTACGAGCAGTACTTC; CDR3aa: CASSALGQATYEQYF
d_gene: NA; v_gene: TRBV5-3; j_gene: TRBJ1-5; abundance: few; CDR3nt: TGTGCCAGAAGCCCGCTTGAGGGTAGGGACTATTATAGCAATCAGCCCCAGCATTTT; CDR3aa: CARSPLEGRDYYSNQPQHF
d_gene: TRBD2; v_gene: TRBV4-3; j_gene: TRBJ2-3; abundance: few; CDR3nt: TGCGCCAGCAGCCAGGGCCTAGCGGCCACAGATACGCAGTATTTT; CDR3aa: CASSQGLAATDTQYF
d_gene: TRBD1; v_gene: TRBV6-4; j_gene: TRBJ2-7; abundance: NA; CDR3nt: TGTGCCAGCAGATTCGGACAGGGACGTACACAGCAGTACTTC; CDR3aa: CASRFGQGRTQQYF